The source of this T cell receptor beta chain is a study of T cells in Graves' hyperthyroidism and ophthalmopathy. Uncontrolled infection, other autoimmune disease, pregnancy and lactation each barred patients from inclusion. About 10 ml of fresh peripheral blood supplied the PBMCs. There were TCR beta CDR3 regions amplified from RNA transcripts. Carried out on the TCR CDR3, a first-round RT-PCR used the HTBI primer set. TCRdb re-derived calls from the multiplex PCR reads in MiXCR, one entry per CDR3 protein. The table includes under 800,000 distinct CDR3 sequences, 12% to 15% detected once. In this sample, this clonotype turned up many times. Germline V gene sequence: CDR1 SGHTA, CDR2 FQGNSA. V was cut by 3 bases and J by 4 bases, with 16 bases left in between. The CDR3 contains 16 residues.

Specimen: blood. The V and J genes are TRBV7-2 and TRBJ2-1; possibly TRBD1 for D (6 bases). The origin of this receptor is a woman under 30 with Graves' hyperthyroidism. The DNA of the CDR3 is TGTGCCAGCAGCTTCACCTACGGGACACCGTACAATGAGCAGTTCTTC. It specifies CASSFTYGTPYNEQFF.